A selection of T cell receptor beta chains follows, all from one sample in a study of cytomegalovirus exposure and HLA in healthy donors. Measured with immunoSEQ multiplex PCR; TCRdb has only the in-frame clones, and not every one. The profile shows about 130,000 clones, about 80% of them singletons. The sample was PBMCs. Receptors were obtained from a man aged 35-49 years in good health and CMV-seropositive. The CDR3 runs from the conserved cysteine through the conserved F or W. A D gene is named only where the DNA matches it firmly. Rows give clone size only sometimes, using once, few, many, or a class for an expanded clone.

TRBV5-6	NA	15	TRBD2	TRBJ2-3	TGTGCCAGCAGCGACCCTAGCGGGAGGACAGATACGCAGTATTTT	CASSDPSGRTDTQYF
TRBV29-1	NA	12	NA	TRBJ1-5	TGCAGCGTTGGAGCCAGCAATCAGCCCCAGCATTTT	CSVGASNQPQHF
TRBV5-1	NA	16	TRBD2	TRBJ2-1	TGCGCCAGCAGCTTGGAGGTACTAGCGGGATACAATGAGCAGTTCTTC	CASSLEVLAGYNEQFF
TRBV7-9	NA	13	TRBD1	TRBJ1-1	TGTGCCAGCAGCTACAGGGGTAGCGCTGAAGCTTTCTTT	CASSYRGSAEAFF
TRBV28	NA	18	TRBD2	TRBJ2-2	TGTGCCAGCAGTTTAGATCTAGCGGGAGAAGAGAACACCGGGGAGCTGTTTTTT	CASSLDLAGEENTGELFF
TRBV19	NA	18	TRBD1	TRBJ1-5	TGTGCCAGTAGTACTATCATCTACAGGGGGGGGGATCTTCAGCCCCAGCATTTT	CASSTIIYRGGDLQPQHF
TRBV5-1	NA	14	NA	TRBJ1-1	TGCGCCAGCAGCTCCATAATTCAGGACACTGAAGCTTTCTTT	CASSSIIQDTEAFF
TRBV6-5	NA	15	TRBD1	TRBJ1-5	TGTGCCAGCAGTCGCGGGACAGGGTATCGTCAGCCCCAGCATTTT	CASSRGTGYRQPQHF
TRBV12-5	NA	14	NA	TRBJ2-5	TGTGCTAGTGCTCCTGCAGGTCCTGTAGAGACCCAGTACTTC	CASAPAGPVETQYF
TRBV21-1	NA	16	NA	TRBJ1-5	TGTGCCAGCAGCAAAGCGATAGGACAGGAAGGTCAGCCCCAGCATTTT	CASSKAIGQEGQPQHF
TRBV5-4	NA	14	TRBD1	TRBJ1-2	TGTGCCAGCAGCTTGGCCGACAGGGGGCGAGGCTACACCTTC	CASSLADRGRGYTF
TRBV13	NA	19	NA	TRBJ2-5	TGTGCCAGCGGGCTTTGGGGCTTGGGGGCCTCAGGAGGCCAAGAGACCCAGTACTTC	CASGLWGLGASGGQETQYF
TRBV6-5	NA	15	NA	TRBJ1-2	TGTGCCAGCAGTTACGGGCAGGGTTCTGGCTATGGCTACACCTTC	CASSYGQGSGYGYTF
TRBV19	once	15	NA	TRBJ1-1	TGTGCCAGTAGTATAGGCCCGGGAGTGAGCACTGAAGCTTTCTTT	CASSIGPGVSTEAFF
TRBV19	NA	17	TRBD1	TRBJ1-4	TGTGCCAGTAGTACCCCTCCAGGGGGACCACGCAATGAAAAACTGTTTTTT	CASSTPPGGPRNEKLFF
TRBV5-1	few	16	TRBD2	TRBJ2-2	TGCGCCAGCAGACAGCTAGCGGGAGGGAATGACGGGGAGCTGTTTTTT	CASRQLAGGNDGELFF
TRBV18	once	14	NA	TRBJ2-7	TGTGCCAGCTCACCATCTTATAGCGAGGACGAGCAGTACTTC	CASSPSYSEDEQYF
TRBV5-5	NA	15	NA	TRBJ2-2	TGTGCCAGCAGCGTGACCGGGGTGGACACCGGGGAGCTGTTTTTT	CASSVTGVDTGELFF
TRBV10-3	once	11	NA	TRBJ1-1	TGTGCCATCAGTGAGTCGTATGAAGCTTTCTTT	CAISESYEAFF
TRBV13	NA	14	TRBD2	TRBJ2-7	TGTGCCAGCAGCCGGGGACTAGCGGGCCTCGAGCAGTACTTC	CASSRGLAGLEQYF